Included here is one T cell receptor beta chain sequence, with context. The antigen is undetermined. The V end was cut by 3 bases, the J end by 0 bases, with 6 bases between. Germline CDR1 is SNHLY and CDR2 is FYNNEI. The CDR3 loop spans 14 amino acids. This sample was taken from a study of OX40 agonist ivuxolimab in advanced cancers. Study-level background: Ivuxolimab is an agonistic anti-OX40 (CD134) antibody, and patients were treated with it. Participants, roughly 80% male, averaged around 60 years of age, ranging from roughly 23 to 90. General observations from the study: Mean expanded clone counts were higher in CD8+ than CD4+ T cells.

The method was immunoSEQ multiplex PCR; TCRdb's version includes in-frame clones alone and lacks a portion of them. The sample has 82,000 or so clones, roughly 92% seen once. Patients were ineligible given autoimmune disease history or systemic immunosuppression. The chain carries TRBV2 and TRBJ1-3, with D unclear. This clonotype was obtained from an adult with an advanced solid tumor such as melanoma, head and neck, liver or kidney cancer. This specimen was CD4+ or CD8+ T cells sorted from blood, taken in a trial of the OX40 agonist ivuxolimab. CDR3 coding DNA: TGTGCCAGCAGTGATCTCGTCTCTGGAAACACCATATATTTT. Translated, it gives CASSDLVSGNTIYF.